The TCR beta chain described here comes from a study of blood T cell repertoires in COVID-19. V lost 5 bases and J 2 bases, leaving 7 bases between the germline ends. The CDR3 covers 13 residues. The germline V gene encodes CDR1 SGHRS and CDR2 YFSETQ. Sequenced by immunoSEQ multiplex PCR; TCRdb stores in-frame clones only, minus some. The sample shows roughly 120,000 clones, over 80% of them seen only once. Input material: peripheral blood. This chain links TRBV5-1 with TRBJ1-4; D unclear. The sequence came from a man between 65 and 85 years old with acute or convalescent COVID-19. CDR3 bases: TGCGCCAGCAGGCAGCGGACTAATGAAAAACTGTTTTTT. This sequence encodes CASRQRTNEKLFF.